This T cell receptor (beta chain) is from a study of blood T cells in healthy people across ages. It was with a sample-barcoded 5' primer and a J-beta primer mix that a second PCR of roughly 7 to 12 cycles was run. In TCRdb, the 5' RACE reads were re-called with MiXCR into one record per CDR3 protein. The repertoire holds under 950,000 distinct CDR3 sequences, with 20% to 25% as singletons. General study points: Long-lived donors carried more naive CD4+ cells and greater diversity than aged donors.

About 9.6 milliliters of peripheral blood were drawn from each donor into EDTA-treated tubes. As to this clonotype: The antigen is unknown. Relative to the germline gene, one junction end is altered; a read error may explain this.

The source is a man in his 70s in good health. What was sequenced was blood.

The CDR3 DNA sequence: TGTGCCGGCAGTTTCAGTAATGAAAAACTGTTTTTT. As protein: CAGSFSNEKLFF. V usage is TRBV28 and J usage is TRBJ1-4; D remains unclear. Germline values: CDR1 MDHEN, CDR2 SYDVKM. The CDR3 is 12 residues long.